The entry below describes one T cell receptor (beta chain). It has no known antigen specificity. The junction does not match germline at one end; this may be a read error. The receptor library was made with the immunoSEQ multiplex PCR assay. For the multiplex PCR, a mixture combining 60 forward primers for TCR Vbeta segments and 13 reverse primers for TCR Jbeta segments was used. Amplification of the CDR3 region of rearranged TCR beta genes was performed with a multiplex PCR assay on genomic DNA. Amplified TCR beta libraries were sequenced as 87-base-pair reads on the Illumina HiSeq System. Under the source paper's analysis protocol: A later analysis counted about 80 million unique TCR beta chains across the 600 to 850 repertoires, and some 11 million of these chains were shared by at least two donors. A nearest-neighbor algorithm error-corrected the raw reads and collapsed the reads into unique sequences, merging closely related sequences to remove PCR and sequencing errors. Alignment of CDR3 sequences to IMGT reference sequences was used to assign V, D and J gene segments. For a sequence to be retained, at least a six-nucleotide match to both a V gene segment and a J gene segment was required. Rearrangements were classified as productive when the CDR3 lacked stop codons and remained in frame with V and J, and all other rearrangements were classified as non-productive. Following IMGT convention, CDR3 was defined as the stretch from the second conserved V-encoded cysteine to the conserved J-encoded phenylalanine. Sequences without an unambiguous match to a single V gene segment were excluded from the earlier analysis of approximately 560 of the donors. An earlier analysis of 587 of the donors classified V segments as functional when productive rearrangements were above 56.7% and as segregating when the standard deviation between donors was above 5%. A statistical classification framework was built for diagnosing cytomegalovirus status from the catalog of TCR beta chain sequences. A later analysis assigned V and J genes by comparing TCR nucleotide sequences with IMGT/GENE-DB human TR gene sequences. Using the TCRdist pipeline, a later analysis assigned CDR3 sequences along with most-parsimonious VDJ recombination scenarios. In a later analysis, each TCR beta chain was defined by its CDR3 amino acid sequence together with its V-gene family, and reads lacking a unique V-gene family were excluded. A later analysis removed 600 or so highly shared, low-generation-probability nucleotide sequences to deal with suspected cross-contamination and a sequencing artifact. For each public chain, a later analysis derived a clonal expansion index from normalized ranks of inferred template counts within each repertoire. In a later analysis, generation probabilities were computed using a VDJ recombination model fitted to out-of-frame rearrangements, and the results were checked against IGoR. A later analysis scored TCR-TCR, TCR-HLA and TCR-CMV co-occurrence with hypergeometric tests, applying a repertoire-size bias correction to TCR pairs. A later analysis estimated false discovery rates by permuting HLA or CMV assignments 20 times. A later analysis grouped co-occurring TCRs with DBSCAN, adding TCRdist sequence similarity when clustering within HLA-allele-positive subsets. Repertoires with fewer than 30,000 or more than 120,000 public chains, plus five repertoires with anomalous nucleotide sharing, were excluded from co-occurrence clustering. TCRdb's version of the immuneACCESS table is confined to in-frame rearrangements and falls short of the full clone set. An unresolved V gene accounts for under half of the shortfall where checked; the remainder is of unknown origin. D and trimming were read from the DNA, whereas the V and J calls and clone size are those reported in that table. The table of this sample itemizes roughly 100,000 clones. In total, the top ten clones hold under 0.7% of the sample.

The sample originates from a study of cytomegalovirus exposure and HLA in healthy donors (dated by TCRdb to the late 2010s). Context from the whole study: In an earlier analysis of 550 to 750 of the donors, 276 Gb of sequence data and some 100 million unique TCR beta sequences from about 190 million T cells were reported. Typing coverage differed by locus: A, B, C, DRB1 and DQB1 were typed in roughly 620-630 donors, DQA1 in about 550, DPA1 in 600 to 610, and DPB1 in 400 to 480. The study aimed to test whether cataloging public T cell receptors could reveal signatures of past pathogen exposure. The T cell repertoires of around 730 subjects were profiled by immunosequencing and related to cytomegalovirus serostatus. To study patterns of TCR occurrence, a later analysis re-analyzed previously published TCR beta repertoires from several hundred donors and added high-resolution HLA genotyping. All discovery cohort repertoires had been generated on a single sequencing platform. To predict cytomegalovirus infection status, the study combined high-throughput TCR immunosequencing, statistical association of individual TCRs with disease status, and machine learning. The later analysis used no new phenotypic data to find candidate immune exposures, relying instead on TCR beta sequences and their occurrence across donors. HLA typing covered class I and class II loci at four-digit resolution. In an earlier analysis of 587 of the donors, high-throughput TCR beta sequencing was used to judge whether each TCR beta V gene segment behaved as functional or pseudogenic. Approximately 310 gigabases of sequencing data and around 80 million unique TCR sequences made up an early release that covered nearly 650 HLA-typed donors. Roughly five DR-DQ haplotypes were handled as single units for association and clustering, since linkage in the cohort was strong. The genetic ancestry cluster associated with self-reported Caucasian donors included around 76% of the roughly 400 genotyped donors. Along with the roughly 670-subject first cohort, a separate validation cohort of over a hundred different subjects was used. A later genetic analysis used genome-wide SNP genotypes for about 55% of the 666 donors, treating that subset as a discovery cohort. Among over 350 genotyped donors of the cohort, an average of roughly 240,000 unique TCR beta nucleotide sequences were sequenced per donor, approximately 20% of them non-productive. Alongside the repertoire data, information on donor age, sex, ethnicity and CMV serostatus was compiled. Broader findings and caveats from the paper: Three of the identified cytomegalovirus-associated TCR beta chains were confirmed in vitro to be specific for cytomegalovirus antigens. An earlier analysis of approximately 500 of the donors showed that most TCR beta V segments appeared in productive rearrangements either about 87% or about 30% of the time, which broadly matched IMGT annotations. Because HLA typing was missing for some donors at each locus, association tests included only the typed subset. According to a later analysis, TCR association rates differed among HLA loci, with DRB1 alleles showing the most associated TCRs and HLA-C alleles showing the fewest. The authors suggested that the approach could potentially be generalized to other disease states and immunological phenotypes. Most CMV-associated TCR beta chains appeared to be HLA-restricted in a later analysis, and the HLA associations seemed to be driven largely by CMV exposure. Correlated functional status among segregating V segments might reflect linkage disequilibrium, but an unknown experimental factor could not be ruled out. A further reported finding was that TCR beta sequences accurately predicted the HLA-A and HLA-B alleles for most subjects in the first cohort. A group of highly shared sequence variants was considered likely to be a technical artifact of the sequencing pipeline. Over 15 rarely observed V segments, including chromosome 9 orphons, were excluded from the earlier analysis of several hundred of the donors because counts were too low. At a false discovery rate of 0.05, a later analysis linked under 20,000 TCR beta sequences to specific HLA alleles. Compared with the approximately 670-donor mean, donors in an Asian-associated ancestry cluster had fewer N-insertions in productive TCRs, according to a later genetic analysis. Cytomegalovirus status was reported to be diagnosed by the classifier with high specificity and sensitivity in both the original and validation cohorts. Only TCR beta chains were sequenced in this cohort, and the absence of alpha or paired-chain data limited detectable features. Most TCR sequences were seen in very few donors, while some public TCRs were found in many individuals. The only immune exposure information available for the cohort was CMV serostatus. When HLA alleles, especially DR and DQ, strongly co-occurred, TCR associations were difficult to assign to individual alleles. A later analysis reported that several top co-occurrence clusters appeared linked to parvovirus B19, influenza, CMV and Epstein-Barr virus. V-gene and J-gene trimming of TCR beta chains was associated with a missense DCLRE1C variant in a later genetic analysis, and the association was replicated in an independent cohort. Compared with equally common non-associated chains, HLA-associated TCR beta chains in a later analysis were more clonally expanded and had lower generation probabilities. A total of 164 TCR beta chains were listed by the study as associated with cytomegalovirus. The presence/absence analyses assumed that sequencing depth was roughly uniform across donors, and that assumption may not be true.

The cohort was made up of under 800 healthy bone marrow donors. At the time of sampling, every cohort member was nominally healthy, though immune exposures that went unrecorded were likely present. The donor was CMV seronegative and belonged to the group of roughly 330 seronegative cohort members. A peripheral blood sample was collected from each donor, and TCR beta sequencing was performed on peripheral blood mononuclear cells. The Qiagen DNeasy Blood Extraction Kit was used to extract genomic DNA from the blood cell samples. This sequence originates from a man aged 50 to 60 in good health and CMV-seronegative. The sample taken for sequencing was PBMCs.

The CDR3 region: CASSLVGRVQETQYF. DNA sequence: TGTGCTAGCAGCTTAGTAGGCCGGGTTCAAGAGACCCAGTACTTC. This chain joins TRBV7-7 to TRBJ2-5, with the D gene not clear enough to name. The CDR3 holds 15 amino acids from the cysteine to the phenylalanine. The sequence is cut down to CDR3 DNA, 45 bases in frame from base 1. The CDR1 and CDR2 encoded by the germline V gene (reference sequence) are SSHAT and FNYEAQ.